This is a list of T cell receptor beta chains from one sample in a study of OX40 agonist ivuxolimab in advanced cancers. The repertoire was sequenced with immunoSEQ multiplex PCR; TCRdb's copy has only in-frame clones and lacks some. The sample gives approximately 69,000 clones, around 88% of which show up once; 2.5% to 3% is in the top ten. The sequencing here drew on CD4+ or CD8+ T cells sorted from blood, taken in a trial of the OX40 agonist ivuxolimab. The receptors stem from an adult with an advanced solid tumor such as melanoma, head and neck, liver or kidney cancer. Both conserved end residues are part of each CDR3. Fields, in order: CDR3 length, J gene, V gene, CDR3 protein.

>14|TRBJ1-2|TRBV7-8
CASTPRSGVYGYTF
>14|TRBJ1-1|TRBV19
CASSGYTGNTEAFF
>14|TRBJ1-1|TRBV6-1
CASSVRGGNTEAFF
>14|TRBJ1-1|TRBV19
CASSLQGTYTEAFF
>14|TRBJ1-5|TRBV18
CASSPRQGDQPQHF
>14|TRBJ2-5|TRBV5-1
CASSLDPGQQTQYF
>15|TRBJ2-7|TRBV5-4
CASSSDRDGAYEQYF
>15|TRBJ2-7|TRBV19
CASSIGPGLAYEQYF
>12|TRBJ2-7|TRBV30
CAWSVLGYEQYF
>17|TRBJ2-1|TRBV7-3
CASSLKRDPSGGDEQFF
>16|TRBJ1-4|TRBV18
CASSPQDPATNEKLFF
>16|TRBJ2-5|TRBV18
CASSPLSSGLQETQYF
>16|TRBJ1-3|TRBV5-1
CASSLSSHSSGNTIYF
>17|TRBJ2-7|TRBV5-6
CASSLGPQGADSYEQYF
>16|TRBJ1-3|TRBV5-8
CASSFGGLTSGNTIYF
>15|TRBJ2-2|TRBV7-9
CASSWGSENTGELFF
>14|-|TRBV5-1
CASSFGQESGEQYF
>15|TRBJ2-5|TRBV21-1
CASSTPPGPKETQYF
>12|TRBJ1-1|TRBV7-6
CASGGPDTEAFF
>15|TRBJ2-2|TRBV30
CAWSRQTGSAGELFF
>16|TRBJ1-5|TRBV28
CASSFYRGILNQPQHF
>16|TRBJ2-2|TRBV18
CASSPPNLANTGELFF
>15|TRBJ1-4|TRBV4-2
CASSRDRTNKEKLFF
>18|TRBJ1-4|TRBV9
CASSVASGTGGTNEKLFF
>15|TRBJ1-2|TRBV27
CASSLMAGQGYGYTF
>17|TRBJ2-1|TRBV4-1
CASSQRTSGSSYNEQFF
>15|TRBJ2-7|TRBV10-2
CASSESGGHSYEQYF